The 22 T cell receptor beta chains in this list originate from one sample, sequenced in a study of blood T cell repertoires in COVID-19. TCRdb's table, derived via immunoSEQ multiplex PCR, lists solely in-frame clones and lacks some. The sample shows roughly 250,000 clones, around nine tenths of them seen only once. The sequencing input was peripheral blood. The receptor set was obtained from a woman aged 40 to 50 who had recovered from COVID-19.

V and J are TRBV18 and TRBJ1-1, with D perhaps matching TRBD1 (5 bases). Trimming removed 3 bases at V and 0 bases at J, with 8 bases between. The CDR3 has 14 amino acids. Germline CDR1 reads KGHSH; CDR2 reads LQKENI. DNA for the CDR3: TGTGCCAGCTCACCGACAGACCTGAACACTGAAGCTTTCTTT. Translation gives CASSPTDLNTEAFF. The entire variable domain, with the rest obtained from reference TRBV18 and TRBJ1-1, is as follows: NAGVMQNPRHLVRRRGQEARLRCSPMKGHSHVYWYRQLPEEGLKFMVYLQKENIIDESGMPKERFSAEFPKEGPSILRIQQVVRGDSAAYFCASSPTDLNTEAFFGQGTRLTVV.

The V gene is TRBV2, the J gene TRBJ2-7, with D possibly being TRBD2 (6 bases). Trimming cost V 8 bases and J 4 bases, with 15 bases left between them. The CDR3 has 13 residues. The V gene's germline CDR1 is SNHLY and CDR2 FYNNEI. For the CDR3, the DNA is TGTGCCAGCGCTTCTAGCCGGGGGTACGAGCAGTACTTC. Translated: CASASSRGYEQYF.

This rearrangement joins TRBV25-1 to TRBJ1-1, with D uncertain. The V end was cut by 5 bases, the J end by 5 bases, with 6 bases between. CDR1 is MGHDK and CDR2 is SYGVNS in the germline V gene. The CDR3 is 11 amino acids. Written as DNA, the CDR3 is TGTGCCAGCAGTCTCGGGACTGAAGCTTTCTTT. Amino acid sequence: CASSLGTEAFF.

The rearrangement uses TRBV6-5 and TRBJ2-5; maybe TRBD2 (6 bases). The CDR3 runs to 15 residues. CDR1 and CDR2 from the germline V gene are MNHEY and SVGAGI. The germline V and J ends were trimmed by 2 bases and 5 bases, with 15 bases remaining between them. The CDR3 DNA reads as TGTGCCAGCAGTTACGGACTAACCTTCGTGGAGACCCAGTACTTC. It specifies CASSYGLTFVETQYF.

The CDR3 nucleotides are TGTGCCAGCAGCCCCGGACAGGGGAATGGCTACACCTTC. Residues: CASSPGQGNGYTF. The chain links TRBV6-2 or TRBV6-3 to TRBJ1-2, with 9 positions matching TRBD1. CDR1 and CDR2 (germline): MNHEY, SVGEGT. The J segment lost 6 bases and the V segment lost 6 bases, leaving 5 bases of the junction unmatched. CDR3 length equals 13 residues.

The chain recombines TRBV19 with TRBJ1-1; D is unresolved. The germline gives CDR1 LNHDA, CDR2 SQIVND (reference sequence). V gave up 7 bases and J gave up 11 bases, with 14 bases separating them. CDR3 length: 11 amino acids. The chain's CDR3 is CASIGGIGAFF. For the CDR3, the DNA is TGTGCCAGTATAGGAGGGATAGGGGCTTTCTTT.

The rearrangement joins TRBV10-3 to TRBJ1-2; TRBD1 agrees at 8 bases. The CDR3 loop spans 14 amino acids. The trim removed 6 bases at V and 8 bases at J, leaving 11 bases unmatched. From germline, CDR1 is ENHRY and CDR2 SYGVKD. CDR3 amino acids: CAIRQDRVSGGYTF. The CDR3, as DNA: TGTGCCATCAGGCAGGACAGGGTTTCAGGGGGCTACACCTTC.

V and J are TRBV6-5 and TRBJ2-6; D is ambiguous. The length of the CDR3 is 15 residues. The germline CDR1 and CDR2 sequences are MNHEY and SVGAGI. V lost 7 bases to trimming and J lost 0 bases, with 10 bases between them. CDR3 nucleotides: TGTGCCAGCACCCCAGTCCCCTCTGGGGCCAACGTCCTGACTTTC. Amino acids: CASTPVPSGANVLTF.

The gene calls are TRBV7-3 and TRBJ2-3; TRBD1 matches at 8 bases. Losses at the gene ends were 5 bases for V and 4 bases for J; bases not matched to a gene: 11. The CDR3 sequence is 16 residues long. Germline CDR1 and CDR2: SGHTA and FQGTGA. For the CDR3, the DNA is TGTGCCAGCAGCCCCCAGGGGGCGCAGGGCCCAGATACGCAGTATTTT. Residues: CASSPQGAQGPDTQYF.

V usage is TRBV3-1 (or the pseudogene TRBV3-2) and J usage is TRBJ2-7; possibly TRBD1 for D (5 bases). This CDR3 is 14 amino acids long. Germline V gene lookup returns CDR1 LGHDT and CDR2 YNNKEL (reference sequence). Trimming removed 0 bases from V and 2 bases from J, with 8 bases in between. The CDR3, as DNA: TGTGCCAGCAGCCAAGATCAGGGTCCCTACGAGCAGTACTTC. Amino acids: CASSQDQGPYEQYF.

DNA of the CDR3: TGTGCCAGCAGTTACGGGACAGGGTTAAACACTGAAGCTTTCTTT. Its translation is CASSYGTGLNTEAFF. The chain joins TRBV6-5 to TRBJ1-1, with TRBD1 identical over 9 bases. The CDR3 consists of 15 residues. The germline V gene has CDR1 MNHEY and CDR2 SVGAGI. The V and J ends lost 2 bases and 2 bases, in that order; junction bases with no gene match: 3.

The chain recombines TRBV2 with TRBJ2-7; 9 bases are a match to TRBD2. There are 13 residues in the CDR3. The germline V gene encodes CDR1 SNHLY and CDR2 FYNNEI. The V gene end was trimmed by 3 bases and the J gene end by 7 bases; junction bases not matched to a gene: 4. Written as DNA, the CDR3 is TGTGCCAGCAGTGAGTTAGCGGGAGAGGAGCAGTACGTC. It encodes CASSELAGEEQYV.

This clone has just a few counts. This chain connects TRBV7-2 to TRBJ1-6; D possibly corresponds to TRBD1 (6 bases). The V end lost 5 bases, the J end lost 5 bases, and 13 bases lay between the germline ends. Germline CDR1 reads SGHTA; CDR2 reads FQGNSA. The CDR3 spans 15 residues. The CDR3 reads CASSPRQGNNSPLHF. CDR3 bases: TGTGCCAGCAGCCCTAGGCAGGGGAATAATTCACCCCTCCACTTT.

This sequence joins TRBV7-3 and TRBJ1-1; 7 bases align to TRBD1. This CDR3 has 16 residues. Germline V CDR1 and CDR2: SGHTA, FQGTGA. Trimming cost V 5 bases and J 1 base; bases outside gene matches: 10. CDR3 sequence: CASSTTTGLRNTEAFF. DNA of the CDR3: TGTGCCAGCAGCACCACGACAGGGCTAAGGAACACTGAAGCTTTCTTT.

The chain is built from TRBV9 and TRBJ1-3, with 9 bases fitting TRBD1. Germline V gene lookup returns CDR1 SGDLS and CDR2 YYNGEE. The CDR3 runs to 17 residues. Trimming cost V 2 bases and J 6 bases; bases outside gene matches: 12. CDR3 sequence (DNA): TGTGCCAGCAGCGTTTCTACCGGACAGGGGAAACCAAACACCATATATTTT. The encoded protein is CASSVSTGQGKPNTIYF.

This clone was seen a few times. The chain recombines TRBV30 with TRBJ2-2; no clear D. The CDR3 loop spans 12 amino acids. Germline loops: CDR1 GTSNPN, CDR2 SVGIG (reference sequence). With 3 bases removed from V and 7 bases from J, the gap between germline ends came to 9 bases. Written as DNA, the CDR3 is TGTGCCTGGAGACGTGAGATCGGGGAGCTGTTTTTT. Translated: CAWRREIGELFF.

The chain carries TRBV11-3 and TRBJ1-3; 9 bases are shared with TRBD1. The V and J ends lost 6 bases and 3 bases, in that order; junction bases with no gene match: 6. From germline, CDR1 is SGHNT and CDR2 YENEEA. This CDR3 has 15 residues. CDR3 sequence: CASSRQGEGGNTIYF. Here the CDR3 DNA reads TGTGCCAGCAGTCGACAGGGGGAAGGTGGAAACACCATATATTTT.

The rearrangement links TRBV10-3 to TRBJ2-5, with TRBD2 identical over 11 bases. The CDR3 covers 16 residues. In germline, CDR1 is ENHRY, CDR2 SYGVKD. The ends lost 3 bases at V and 1 base at J; junction bases unmatched: 4. In DNA form, the CDR3 reads TGTGCCATCAGTGACCCGACTAGCGGGACCCAAGAGACCCAGTACTTC. This translates into CAISDPTSGTQETQYF.

This rearrangement joins TRBV3-1 (or the pseudogene TRBV3-2) to TRBJ1-2, with no clear D. Germline V gene sequence: CDR1 LGHDT, CDR2 YNNKEL (reference sequence). The CDR3 extends over 13 amino acids. V was clipped by 0 bases and J by 4 bases, with 6 bases between them. CDR3 region: CASSQDGGYGYTF. The CDR3 DNA is TGTGCCAGCAGCCAAGATGGAGGCTATGGCTACACCTTC.

The gene calls are TRBV3-1 (or the pseudogene TRBV3-2) and TRBJ1-5, with D possibly matching TRBD1 (6 bases). Germline-derived CDR1 and CDR2 are LGHDT and YNNKEL (reference sequence). The V and J ends lost 0 bases and 6 bases respectively, with 15 bases between them. CDR3 length equals 16 residues. The CDR3 region has the DNA TGTGCCAGCAGCCAAGATCTGGGACAACGGTCTCAGCCCCAGCATTTT. Its translation is CASSQDLGQRSQPQHF.

This clone was observed once. V gene TRBV30 combines with J gene TRBJ1-1, with D possibly being TRBD1 (6 bases). CDR3 length equals 15 residues. Trimming left V 4 bases short and J 1 base short, with 16 bases between. From germline, CDR1 is GTSNPN and CDR2 SVGIG (reference sequence). Written as DNA, the CDR3 is TGTGCCTGGACCAGAGGGGCAGGGGCGAACACTGAAGCTTTCTTT. Encoded protein: CAWTRGAGANTEAFF.

The chain uses TRBV9 and TRBJ2-5; D not resolved. This CDR3 has 15 amino acids. Germline CDR1 and CDR2: SGDLS and YYNGEE. V was shortened by 0 bases and J by 5 bases, with 14 bases between the two germline ends. In DNA form, the CDR3 reads TGTGCCAGCAGCGTAGCCGGAGACCCCCGGGAGACCCAGTACTTC. Translated, it gives CASSVAGDPRETQYF.